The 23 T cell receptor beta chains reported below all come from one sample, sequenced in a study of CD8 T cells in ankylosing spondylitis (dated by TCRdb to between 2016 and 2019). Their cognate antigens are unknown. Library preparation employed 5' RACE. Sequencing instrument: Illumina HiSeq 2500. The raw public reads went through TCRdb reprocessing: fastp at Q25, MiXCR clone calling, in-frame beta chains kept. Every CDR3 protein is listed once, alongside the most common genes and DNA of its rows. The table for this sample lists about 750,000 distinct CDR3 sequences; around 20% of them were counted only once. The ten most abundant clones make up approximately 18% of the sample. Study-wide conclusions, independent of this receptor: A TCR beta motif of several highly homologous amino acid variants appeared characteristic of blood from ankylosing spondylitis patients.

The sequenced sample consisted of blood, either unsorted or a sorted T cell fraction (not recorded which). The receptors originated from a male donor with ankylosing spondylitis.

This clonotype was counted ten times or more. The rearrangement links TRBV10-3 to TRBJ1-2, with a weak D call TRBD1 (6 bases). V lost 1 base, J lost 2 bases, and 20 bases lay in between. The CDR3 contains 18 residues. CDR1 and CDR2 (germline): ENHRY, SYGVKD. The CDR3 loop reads CAISEWGQGVKRNYGYTF. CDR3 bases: TGTGCCATCAGTGAGTGGGGACAAGGGGTAAAGAGGAACTATGGCTACACCTTC.

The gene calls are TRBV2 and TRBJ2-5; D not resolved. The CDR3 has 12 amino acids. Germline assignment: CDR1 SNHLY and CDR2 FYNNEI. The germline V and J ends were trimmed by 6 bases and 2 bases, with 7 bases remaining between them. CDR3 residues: CASSDKQETQYF. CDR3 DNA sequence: TGTGCCAGCAGCGACAAACAAGAGACCCAGTACTTC.

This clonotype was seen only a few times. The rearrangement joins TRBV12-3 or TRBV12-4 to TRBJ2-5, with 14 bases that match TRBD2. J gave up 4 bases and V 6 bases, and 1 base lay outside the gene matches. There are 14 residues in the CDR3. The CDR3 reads CASRTSGGGETQYF. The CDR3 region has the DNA TGTGCCAGCAGGACTAGCGGGGGGGGAGAGACCCAGTACTTC.

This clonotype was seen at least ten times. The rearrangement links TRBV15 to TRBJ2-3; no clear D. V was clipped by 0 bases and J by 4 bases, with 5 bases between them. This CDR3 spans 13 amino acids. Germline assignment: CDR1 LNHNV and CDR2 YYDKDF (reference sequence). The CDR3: CATSRDLADTQYF. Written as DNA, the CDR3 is TGTGCCACCAGCAGAGATCTAGCAGATACGCAGTATTTT. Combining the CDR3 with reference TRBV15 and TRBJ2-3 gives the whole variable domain DAMVIQNPRYQVTQFGKPVTLSCSQTLNHNVMYWYQQKSSQAPKLLFHYYDKDFNNEADTPDNFQSRRPNTSFCFLDIRSPGLGDTAMYLCATSRDLADTQYFGPGTRLTVL.

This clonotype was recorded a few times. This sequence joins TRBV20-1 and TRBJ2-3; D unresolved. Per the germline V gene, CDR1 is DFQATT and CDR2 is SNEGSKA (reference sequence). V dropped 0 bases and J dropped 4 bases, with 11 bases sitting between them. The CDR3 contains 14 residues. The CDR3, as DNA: TGCAGTGCTAGAGAGACCCGTAGCCCAGATACGCAGTATTTT. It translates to CSARETRSPDTQYF.

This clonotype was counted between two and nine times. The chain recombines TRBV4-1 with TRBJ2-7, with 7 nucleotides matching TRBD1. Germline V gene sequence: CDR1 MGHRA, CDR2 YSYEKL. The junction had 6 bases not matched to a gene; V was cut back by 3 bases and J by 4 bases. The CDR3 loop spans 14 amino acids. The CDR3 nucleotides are TGCGCCAGCAGCCAGACAGGGTCATTGTACGAGCAGTACTTC. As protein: CASSQTGSLYEQYF.

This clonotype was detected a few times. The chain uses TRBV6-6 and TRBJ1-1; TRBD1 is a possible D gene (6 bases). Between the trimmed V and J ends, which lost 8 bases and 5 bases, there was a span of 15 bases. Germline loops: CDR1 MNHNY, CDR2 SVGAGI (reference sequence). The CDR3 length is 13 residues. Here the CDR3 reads CASQMGGATEAFF. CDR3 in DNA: TGTGCCAGCCAAATGGGGGGGGCGACTGAAGCTTTCTTT.

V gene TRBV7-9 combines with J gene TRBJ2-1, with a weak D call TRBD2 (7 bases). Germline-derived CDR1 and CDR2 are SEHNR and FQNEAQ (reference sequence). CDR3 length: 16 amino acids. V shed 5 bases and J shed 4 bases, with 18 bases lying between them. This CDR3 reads CASSPQGGGPYNEQFF. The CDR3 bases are TGTGCCAGCAGCCCCCAGGGAGGGGGTCCATACAATGAGCAGTTCTTC. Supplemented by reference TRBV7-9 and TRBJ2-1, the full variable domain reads DTGVSQNPRHKITKRGQNVTFRCDPISEHNRLYWYRQTLGQGPEFLTYFQNEAQLEKSRLLSDRFSAERPKGSFSTLEIQRTEQGDSAMYLCASSPQGGGPYNEQFFGPGTRLTVL.

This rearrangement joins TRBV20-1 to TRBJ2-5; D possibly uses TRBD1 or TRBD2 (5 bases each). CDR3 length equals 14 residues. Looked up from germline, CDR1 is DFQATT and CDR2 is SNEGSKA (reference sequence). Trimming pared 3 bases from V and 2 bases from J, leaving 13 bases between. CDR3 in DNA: TGCAGTGCTAGGAGGGACCCGGGACAAGAGACCCAGTACTTC. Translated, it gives CSARRDPGQETQYF.

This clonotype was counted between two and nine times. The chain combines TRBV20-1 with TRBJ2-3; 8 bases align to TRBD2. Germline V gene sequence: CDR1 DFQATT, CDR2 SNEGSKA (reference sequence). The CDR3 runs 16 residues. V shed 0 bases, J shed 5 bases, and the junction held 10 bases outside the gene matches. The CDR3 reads CSARDLLRGGLDTQYF. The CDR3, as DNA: TGCAGTGCTAGAGATTTGCTACGGGGGGGCCTAGATACGCAGTATTTT.

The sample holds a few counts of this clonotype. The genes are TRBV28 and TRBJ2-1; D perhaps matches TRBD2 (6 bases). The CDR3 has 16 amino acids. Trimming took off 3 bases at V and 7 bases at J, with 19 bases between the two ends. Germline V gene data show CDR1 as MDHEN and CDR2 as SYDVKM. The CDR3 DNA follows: TGTGCCAGCAGTTTTTGGGCGGGAAGTCCCGAGAATGAGCAGTTCTTC. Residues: CASSFWAGSPENEQFF.

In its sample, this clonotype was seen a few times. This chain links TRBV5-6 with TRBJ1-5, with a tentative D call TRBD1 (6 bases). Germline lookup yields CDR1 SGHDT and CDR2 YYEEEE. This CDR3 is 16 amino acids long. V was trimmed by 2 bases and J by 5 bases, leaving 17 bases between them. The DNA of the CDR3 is TGTGCCAGCAGCTTCAGAACAGGGAAGTCGGATCAGCCCCAGCATTTT. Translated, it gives CASSFRTGKSDQPQHF.

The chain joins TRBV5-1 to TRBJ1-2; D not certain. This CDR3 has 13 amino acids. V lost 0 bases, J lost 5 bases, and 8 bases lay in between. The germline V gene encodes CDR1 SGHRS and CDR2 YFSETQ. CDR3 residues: CASSLARQYGYTF. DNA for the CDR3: TGCGCCAGCAGCTTGGCCCGTCAATATGGCTACACCTTC. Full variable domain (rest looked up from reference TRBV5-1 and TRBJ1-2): KAGVTQTPRYLIKTRGQQVTLSCSPISGHRSVSWYQQTPGQGLQFLFEYFSETQRNKGNFPGRFSGRQFSNSRSEMNVSTLELGDSALYLCASSLARQYGYTFGSGTRLTVV.

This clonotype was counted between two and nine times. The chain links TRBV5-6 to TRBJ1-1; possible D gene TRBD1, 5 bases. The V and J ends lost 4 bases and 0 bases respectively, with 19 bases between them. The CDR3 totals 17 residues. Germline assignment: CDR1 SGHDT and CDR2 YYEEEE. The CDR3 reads CASSNPTRNRLNTEAFF. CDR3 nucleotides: TGTGCCAGCAGCAACCCCACCAGGAACAGGTTGAACACTGAAGCTTTCTTT.

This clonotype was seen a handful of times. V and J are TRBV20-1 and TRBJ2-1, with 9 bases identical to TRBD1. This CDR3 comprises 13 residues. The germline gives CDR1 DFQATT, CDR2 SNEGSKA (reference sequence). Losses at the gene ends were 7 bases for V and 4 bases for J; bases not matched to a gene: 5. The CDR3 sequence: CSVTGGNYNEQFF. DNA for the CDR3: TGCAGTGTGACAGGGGGTAATTACAATGAGCAGTTCTTC.

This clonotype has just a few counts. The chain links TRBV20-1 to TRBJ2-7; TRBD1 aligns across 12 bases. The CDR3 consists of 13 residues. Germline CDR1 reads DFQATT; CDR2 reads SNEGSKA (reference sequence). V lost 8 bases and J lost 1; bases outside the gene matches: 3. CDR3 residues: CSPGQGASYEQYF. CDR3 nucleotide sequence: TGCAGTCCGGGACAGGGGGCGTCCTACGAGCAGTACTTC.

The CDR3 loop reads CASSLDPAGNSGANVLTF. CDR3 nucleotide sequence: TGCGCCAGCAGCTTGGATCCAGCGGGAAACTCTGGGGCCAACGTCCTGACTTTC. The chain recombines TRBV5-1 with TRBJ2-6, with TRBD2 matching over 7 bases. The CDR3 has 18 amino acids. The germline V gene has CDR1 SGHRS and CDR2 YFSETQ. After removal of 0 bases from V and 0 bases from J, the junction contained 6 bases not matched to a gene.

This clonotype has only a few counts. DNA of the CDR3: TGTGCCAGCAGCTTACCGGGACTAGCGGGAGGGGGTGAGCAGTTCTTC. This sequence encodes CASSLPGLAGGGEQFF. The chain joins TRBV7-9 to TRBJ2-1, with TRBD2 identical over 16 bases. CDR3 length: 16 residues. Unmatched junction bases numbered 4, after V lost 2 bases and J lost 9 bases. Germline V gene data show CDR1 as SEHNR and CDR2 as FQNEAQ (reference sequence).

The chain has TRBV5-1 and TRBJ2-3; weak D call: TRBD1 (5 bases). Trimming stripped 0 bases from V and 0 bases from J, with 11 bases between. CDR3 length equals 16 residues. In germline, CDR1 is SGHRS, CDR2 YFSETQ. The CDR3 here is CASSLVLAGSTDTQYF. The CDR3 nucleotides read TGCGCCAGCAGCTTGGTCCTCGCAGGGAGCACAGATACGCAGTATTTT.

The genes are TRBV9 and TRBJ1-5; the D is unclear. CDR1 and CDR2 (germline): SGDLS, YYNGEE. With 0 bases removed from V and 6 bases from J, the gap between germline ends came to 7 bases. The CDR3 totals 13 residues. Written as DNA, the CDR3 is TGTGCCAGCAGCGTAGATCCCGGTCAGCCCCAGCATTTT. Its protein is CASSVDPGQPQHF. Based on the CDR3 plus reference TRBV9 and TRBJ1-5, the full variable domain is DSGVTQTPKHLITATGQRVTLRCSPRSGDLSVYWYQQSLDQGLQFLIQYYNGEERAKGNILERFSAQQFPDLHSELNLSSLELGDSALYFCASSVDPGQPQHFGDGTRLSIL.

The DNA of the CDR3 is TGTGCCACCAGCAAATGGCAGTCAAGTTCAGATACGCAGTATTTT. Protein sequence: CATSKWQSSSDTQYF. The chain has TRBV15 and TRBJ2-3; no definite D call. V was trimmed by 4 bases and J by 4 bases, leaving 15 bases between them. The V gene's germline CDR1 is LNHNV and CDR2 YYDKDF (reference sequence). This CDR3 contains 15 residues.

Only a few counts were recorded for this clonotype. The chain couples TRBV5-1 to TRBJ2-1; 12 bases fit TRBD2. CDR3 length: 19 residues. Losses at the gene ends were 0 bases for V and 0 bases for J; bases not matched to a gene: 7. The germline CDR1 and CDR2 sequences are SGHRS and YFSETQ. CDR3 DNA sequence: TGCGCCAGCAGCTTGGCCCTAGCGGGGGGGCAGAGCTCCTACAATGAGCAGTTCTTC. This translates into CASSLALAGGQSSYNEQFF.

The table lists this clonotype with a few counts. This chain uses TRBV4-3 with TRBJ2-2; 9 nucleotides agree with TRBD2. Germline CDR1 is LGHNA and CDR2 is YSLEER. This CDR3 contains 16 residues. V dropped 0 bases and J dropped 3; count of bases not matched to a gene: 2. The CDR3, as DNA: TGCGCCAGCAGCCAAGATGTAGCGGGAGACACCGGGGAGCTGTTTTTT. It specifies CASSQDVAGDTGELFF.